This T cell receptor beta chain originates from a study of blood T cell repertoires in COVID-19. Study-level information: The study drew acute and convalescent COVID-19 samples from the United States, Italy and Spain.

Trimming removed 6 bases from V and 4 bases from J, with 19 bases in between. The germline V gene has CDR1 SGHVS and CDR2 FNYEAQ. The CDR3 sequence is 16 residues long. The data were produced by immunoSEQ multiplex PCR, yet TCRdb's version contains in-frame clones alone and is incomplete. The data contain fewer than 200,000 clones, approximately 87% of them singletons. The chain recombines TRBV7-6 with TRBJ2-1; tentative D call: TRBD2 (6 bases). Sequencing was performed on peripheral blood. The sequence derives from an older woman with COVID-19, enrolled during active disease. The CDR3 DNA sequence: TGTGCCAGCAGACGTTGGGACTCCTCAACATACAATGAGCAGTTCTTC. Translation gives CASRRWDSSTYNEQFF.